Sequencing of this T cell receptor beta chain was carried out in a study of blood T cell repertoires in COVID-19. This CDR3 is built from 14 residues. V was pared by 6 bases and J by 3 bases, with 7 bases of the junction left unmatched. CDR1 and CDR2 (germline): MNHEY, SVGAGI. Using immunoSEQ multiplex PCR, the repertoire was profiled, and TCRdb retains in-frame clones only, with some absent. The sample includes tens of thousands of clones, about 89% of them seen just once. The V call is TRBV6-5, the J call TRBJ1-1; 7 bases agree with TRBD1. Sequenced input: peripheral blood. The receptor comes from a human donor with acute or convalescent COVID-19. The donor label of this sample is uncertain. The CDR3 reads CASSTPRGDTEAFF. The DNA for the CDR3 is TGTGCCAGCAGCACACCCAGGGGGGACACTGAAGCTTTCTTT.